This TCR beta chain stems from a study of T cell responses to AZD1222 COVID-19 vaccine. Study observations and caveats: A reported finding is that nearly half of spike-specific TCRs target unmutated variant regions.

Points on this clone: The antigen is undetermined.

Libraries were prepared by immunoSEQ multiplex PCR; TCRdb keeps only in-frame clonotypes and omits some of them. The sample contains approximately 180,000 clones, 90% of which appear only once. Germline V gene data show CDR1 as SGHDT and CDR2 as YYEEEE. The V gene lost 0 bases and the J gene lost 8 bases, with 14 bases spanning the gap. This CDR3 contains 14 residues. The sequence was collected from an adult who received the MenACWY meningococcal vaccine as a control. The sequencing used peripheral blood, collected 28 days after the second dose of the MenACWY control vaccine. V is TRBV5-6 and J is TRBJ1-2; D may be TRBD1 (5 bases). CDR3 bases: TGTGCCAGCAGCTTGGTTGGACCCGGGGACGGCTACACCTTC. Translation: CASSLVGPGDGYTF.